One and the same sample provided the 11 T cell receptor beta chains below, sequenced in a study of cytomegalovirus exposure and HLA in healthy donors. Amplification used 60 Vbeta primers and 13 Jbeta primers. Using immunoSEQ multiplex PCR, the repertoire was profiled, and TCRdb retains in-frame clones only, with some absent. The data show tens of thousands of clones, 76% seen once. The material sequenced was PBMCs. The receptors shown here come from a man aged 30 to 45 in good health and CMV-seropositive.

This chain links TRBV7-3 with TRBJ2-2, with TRBD1 matching 7 bases. With V trimmed by 5 bases and J by 5 bases, 8 bases remained unmatched. Germline V lookup: CDR1 SGHTA, CDR2 FQGTGA. The CDR3 contains 15 residues. The CDR3 loop reads CASSPQGLQTGELFF. The CDR3 DNA follows: TGTGCCAGCAGCCCACAGGGGTTACAAACCGGGGAGCTGTTTTTT.

The table lists this clone with a count of one. This chain links TRBV5-1 with TRBJ2-1; TRBD2 agrees at 11 bases. This CDR3 has 15 amino acids. Trimming removed 5 bases from V and 3 bases from J; junction bases left unmatched: 4. The germline V gene encodes CDR1 SGHRS and CDR2 YFSETQ. The CDR3 bases are TGCGCCAGCAGGACTAGCGGGGAAAGCTACAATGAGCAGTTCTTC. Residues: CASRTSGESYNEQFF.

The genes are TRBV6-6 and TRBJ2-7; D may be TRBD2 (6 bases). From germline, CDR1 is MNHNY and CDR2 SVGAGI (reference sequence). The CDR3 totals 12 residues. V lost 9 bases and J lost 1, with 10 bases in between. Here the CDR3 DNA reads TGTGCCAGTGGGAGGCCTTCCTACGAGCAGTACTTC. It yields the protein CASGRPSYEQYF.

This clone was detected only once. The chain employs TRBV4-3 and TRBJ2-2; 8 bases match TRBD2. The CDR3 loop spans 17 amino acids. V lost 5 bases, J lost 2 bases, and 10 bases stayed unmatched. The germline V gene encodes CDR1 LGHNA and CDR2 YSLEER. CDR3 DNA sequence: TGCGCCAGCAGCAGGGCTAGCGGGCGATCAAACACCGGGGAGCTGTTTTTT. Protein product: CASSRASGRSNTGELFF.

As regards this clone: Sequence at one end of the junction differs from germline and may be a read error. J is TRBJ2-3 and V is TRBV7-9; D unresolved. Germline V gene data show CDR1 as SEHNR and CDR2 as FQNEAQ (reference sequence). This CDR3 has 16 amino acids. The CDR3 protein is CSSSLESPSGTDTQYF. CDR3 nucleotides: TGTTCCAGCAGCTTAGAGTCCCCTTCGGGCACAGATACGCAGTATTTT. Based on the CDR3 plus reference TRBV7-9 and TRBJ2-3, the full variable domain is DTGVSQNPRHKITKRGQNVTFRCDPISEHNRLYWYRQTLGQGPEFLTYFQNEAQLEKSRLLSDRFSAERPKGSFSTLEIQRTEQGDSAMYLCSSSLESPSGTDTQYFGPGTRLTVL.

J is TRBJ2-1 and V is TRBV19; 14 bases fit TRBD2. Trimming cost V 5 bases and J 4 bases; bases outside gene matches: 7. This CDR3 spans 17 amino acids. Germline loops: CDR1 LNHDA, CDR2 SQIVND (reference sequence). CDR3 region: CASSSGLAGALYNEQFF. CDR3 DNA sequence: TGTGCCAGTAGTTCGGGACTAGCGGGAGCCTTGTACAATGAGCAGTTCTTC.

The rearrangement uses TRBV9 and TRBJ2-7; D possibly corresponds to TRBD2 (7 bases). Per germline, CDR1 SGDLS and CDR2 YYNGEE. The CDR3 has 15 residues. The V gene lost 4 bases and the J gene lost 3 bases, with 17 bases spanning the gap. In DNA, the CDR3 is TGTGCCAGCAGCAAAGGGGGGGTAAGTCTCTACGAGCAGTACTTC. This sequence encodes CASSKGGVSLYEQYF.

CDR3 protein: CASSTSVERPQHF. CDR3 nucleotide sequence: TGTGCCAGCAGTACCAGCGTCGAGCGACCCCAGCATTTT. The V call is TRBV6-5, the J call TRBJ1-5, with D hard to call. V lost 5 bases and J 10 bases, leaving 15 bases between the germline ends. Germline V gene sequence: CDR1 MNHEY, CDR2 SVGAGI. The CDR3 contains 13 residues.

The rearrangement links TRBV4-1 to TRBJ2-7; the match to TRBD1 covers 7 bases. The CDR3 length is 16 residues. The J segment lost 4 bases and the V segment lost 1 base, leaving 10 bases of the junction unmatched. Germline values: CDR1 MGHRA, CDR2 YSYEKL. The CDR3 nucleotides are TGCGCCAGCAGCCAAGTCCCGGGACAGCGAATTTACGAGCAGTACTTC. Translating gives CASSQVPGQRIYEQYF.

This sequence joins TRBV15 and TRBJ1-2; D not certain. The CDR3 runs 14 residues. Per the germline V gene, CDR1 is LNHNV and CDR2 is YYDKDF (reference sequence). V was pared by 1 base and J by 4 bases, with 10 bases between. The CDR3 spells CATSRATVPYGYTF. DNA of the CDR3: TGTGCCACCAGCAGAGCAACAGTACCCTATGGCTACACCTTC. The full variable domain, in which reference TRBV15 and TRBJ1-2 provide the parts outside the CDR3, is DAMVIQNPRYQVTQFGKPVTLSCSQTLNHNVMYWYQQKSSQAPKLLFHYYDKDFNNEADTPDNFQSRRPNTSFCFLDIRSPGLGDTAMYLCATSRATVPYGYTFGSGTRLTVV.

This clone occurred once. The chain links TRBV4-1 to TRBJ2-5, with D unclear. The CDR3 is 14 residues long. The V and J ends lost 2 bases and 3 bases respectively, with 10 bases between them. In germline, CDR1 is MGHRA, CDR2 YSYEKL. The CDR3 loop reads CASSQFPLKETQYF. The CDR3 DNA is TGCGCCAGCAGCCAATTCCCCCTTAAAGAGACCCAGTACTTC.